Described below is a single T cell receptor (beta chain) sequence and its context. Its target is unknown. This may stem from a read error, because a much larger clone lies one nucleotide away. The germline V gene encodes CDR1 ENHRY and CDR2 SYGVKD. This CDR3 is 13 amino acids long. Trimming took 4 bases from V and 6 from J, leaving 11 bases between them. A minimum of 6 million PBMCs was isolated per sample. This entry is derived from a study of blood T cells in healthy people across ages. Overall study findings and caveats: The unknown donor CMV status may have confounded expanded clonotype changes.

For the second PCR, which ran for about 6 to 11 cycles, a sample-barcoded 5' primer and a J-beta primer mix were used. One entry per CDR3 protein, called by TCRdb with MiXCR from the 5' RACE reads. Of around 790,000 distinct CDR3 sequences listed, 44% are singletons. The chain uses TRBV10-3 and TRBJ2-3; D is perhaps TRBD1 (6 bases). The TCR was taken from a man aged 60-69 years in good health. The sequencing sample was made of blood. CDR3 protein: CAISGYREDTQYF. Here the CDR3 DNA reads TGTGCCATCAGTGGGTACAGGGAGGATACGCAGTATTTT.